This T cell receptor beta chain was profiled in a study of shared clonotypes between healthy human individuals. This clone was detected once. The trim removed 0 bases at V and 1 base at J, leaving 4 bases unmatched. The CDR3 covers 16 residues. The germline V gene encodes CDR1 LGHNA and CDR2 YNFKEQ. Using immunoSEQ multiplex PCR, the repertoire was profiled, and TCRdb retains in-frame clones only, with some absent. The table lists around 640,000 clones, about 96% of them singletons. Naivety among CD8 cells was defined by CD45RO negativity and positive CCR7 selection, thereby excluding terminally differentiated effector memory CD45RA+ cells.

V usage is TRBV4-2 and J usage is TRBJ2-3, with 7 positions matching TRBD1. The clonotype was recovered from a woman younger than 45 in good health. Sample: naive CD8+ T cells sorted from blood. Here the CDR3 DNA reads TGTGCCAGCAGCCAAGAGGGACAGTATCGCACAGATACGCAGTATTTT. Protein: CASSQEGQYRTDTQYF.